Following are 21 T cell receptor beta chains from one sample sequenced in a study of blood T cell repertoires in COVID-19. This table comes from immunoSEQ multiplex PCR, and its TCRdb copy is limited to in-frame clones, with some not included. The top ten clones hold approximately 4.3% of a sample with 100,000 to 150,000 clones, roughly 91% of them seen once. The source material was peripheral blood. The receptors shown here come from a man between 60 and 70 years old with COVID-19, enrolled during active disease.

This chain connects TRBV19 to TRBJ1-2, with D maybe TRBD1 (6 bases). Germline V gene data show CDR1 as LNHDA and CDR2 as SQIVND (reference sequence). The length of the CDR3 is 15 residues. V lost 5 bases to trimming and J lost 4 bases, with 17 bases between them. The CDR3 spells CASSPGQSRRYGYTF. For the CDR3, the DNA is TGTGCCAGTAGTCCTGGACAGTCGAGACGCTATGGCTACACCTTC.

V and J are TRBV2 and TRBJ1-1; no firm D call. Germline V gene data show CDR1 as SNHLY and CDR2 as FYNNEI. The CDR3 totals 12 residues. With 3 bases removed from V and 11 bases from J, the gap between germline ends came to 13 bases. CDR3 nucleotide sequence: TGTGCCAGCAGTGACCCGGTCCGTCCCGCTTTCTTT. Amino acids: CASSDPVRPAFF.

V gene TRBV3-1 (or the pseudogene TRBV3-2) combines with J gene TRBJ2-7; TRBD2 is a possible D gene (5 bases). Germline V gene data show CDR1 as LGHDT and CDR2 as YNNKEL (reference sequence). Trimming removed 1 base from V and 5 bases from J, with 9 bases in between. The CDR3 spans 13 residues. CDR3 loop: CASSQVRGNEQYF. For the CDR3, the DNA is TGTGCCAGCAGCCAAGTTCGAGGGAACGAGCAGTACTTC.

V usage is TRBV9 and J usage is TRBJ1-6; tentatively, D is TRBD1 (6 bases). The CDR3 runs to 13 residues. Germline assignment: CDR1 SGDLS and CDR2 YYNGEE. Trimming left V 0 bases short and J 10 bases short, with 8 bases between. CDR3: CASSVAGESPLHF. CDR3 DNA sequence: TGTGCCAGCAGCGTAGCAGGGGAATCACCCCTCCACTTT.

The chain carries TRBV7-7 and TRBJ2-5; D perhaps matches TRBD2 (5 bases). V lost 3 bases to trimming and J lost 4 bases, with 9 bases between them. This CDR3 has 13 amino acids. The germline CDR1 and CDR2 sequences are SSHAT and FNYEAQ (reference sequence). The CDR3 DNA is TGTGCCAGCAGCTTCGGACTTGCAGAGACCCAGTACTTC. Encoded protein: CASSFGLAETQYF.

The chain links TRBV12-3 or TRBV12-4 to TRBJ1-2; the D is unclear. There are 13 residues in the CDR3. Trimming took off 6 bases at V and 8 bases at J, with 16 bases between the two ends. The CDR3 is CASSPGIASGYTF. For the CDR3, the DNA is TGTGCCAGCAGCCCCGGGATCGCTTCAGGCTACACCTTC.

This rearrangement joins TRBV2 to TRBJ2-1; no definite D call. The CDR3 sequence is 14 residues long. V lost 4 bases, J lost 3 bases, and 10 bases lay in between. CDR1 SNHLY and CDR2 FYNNEI come from the germline V gene. CDR3: CASSAVRGYNEQFF. As DNA, the CDR3 is TGTGCCAGCAGTGCGGTGAGAGGCTACAATGAGCAGTTCTTC. Variable domain in full (rest from reference TRBV2 and TRBJ2-1): EPEVTQTPSHQVTQMGQEVILRCVPISNHLYFYWYRQILGQKVEFLVSFYNNEISEKSEIFDDQFSVERPDGSNFTLKIRSTKLEDSAMYFCASSAVRGYNEQFFGPGTRLTVL.

The V gene is TRBV4-3, the J gene TRBJ1-1; TRBD1 agrees at 7 bases. The CDR3 covers 12 residues. CDR1 LGHNA and CDR2 YSLEER come from the germline V gene. V shed 1 base, J shed 8 bases, and the junction held 1 base outside the gene matches. CDR3 residues: CASSQARGEAFF. In DNA, the CDR3 is TGCGCCAGCAGCCAAGCCAGGGGGGAAGCTTTCTTT.

The genes are TRBV5-1 and TRBJ2-4; 11 bases are shared with TRBD1. The J segment lost 6 bases and the V segment lost 0 bases, leaving 5 bases of the junction unmatched. There are 16 residues in the CDR3. Germline loops: CDR1 SGHRS, CDR2 YFSETQ. CDR3 coding DNA: TGCGCCAGCAGCTTGGAAGCAGGGACAGGGGGAAACATTCAGTACTTC. Protein sequence: CASSLEAGTGGNIQYF.

This chain uses TRBV7-9 with TRBJ1-1; D gene unclear. Per germline, CDR1 SEHNR and CDR2 FQNEAQ (reference sequence). The CDR3 is 17 residues long. V was clipped by 0 bases and J by 0 bases, with 14 bases between them. DNA for the CDR3: TGTGCCAGCAGCTTAGCAATGGCCAGTTTCATGAACACTGAAGCTTTCTTT. It codes for CASSLAMASFMNTEAFF.

The chain couples TRBV5-1 to TRBJ2-1; D unclear. The V and J ends lost 6 bases and 0 bases respectively, with 13 bases between them. Germline assignment: CDR1 SGHRS and CDR2 YFSETQ. The CDR3 loop spans 15 amino acids. CDR3 nucleotide sequence: TGCGCCAGCACCCAAACCCCGAGCTCCTACAATGAGCAGTTCTTC. Residues: CASTQTPSSYNEQFF.

The chain joins TRBV6-5 to TRBJ1-2; 7 bases are a match to TRBD1. Germline assignment: CDR1 MNHEY and CDR2 SVGAGI. V lost 6 bases and J lost 4; bases outside the gene matches: 8. The CDR3 sequence is 14 residues long. CDR3 sequence: CASRRGTAFYGYTF. CDR3 nucleotide sequence: TGTGCCAGCAGACGCGGGACAGCGTTCTATGGCTACACCTTC.

The rearrangement uses TRBV18 and TRBJ1-2; D perhaps matches TRBD1 (5 bases). V lost 8 bases, J lost 7 bases, and 23 bases lay in between. Germline V gives CDR1 KGHSH, CDR2 LQKENI. The CDR3 sequence is 15 residues long. The CDR3 reads CASTRGTAGKFGYTF. CDR3 coding DNA: TGTGCCAGCACGCGGGGAACGGCAGGGAAGTTTGGCTACACCTTC. Full variable domain (missing parts from reference TRBV18 and TRBJ1-2): NAGVMQNPRHLVRRRGQEARLRCSPMKGHSHVYWYRQLPEEGLKFMVYLQKENIIDESGMPKERFSAEFPKEGPSILRIQQVVRGDSAAYFCASTRGTAGKFGYTFGSGTRLTVV.

The V call is TRBV2, the J call TRBJ2-7; perhaps TRBD2 as D (5 bases). The CDR3 extends over 13 amino acids. CDR1 is SNHLY and CDR2 is FYNNEI in the germline V gene. V lost 4 bases to trimming and J lost 7 bases, with 14 bases between them. The CDR3 DNA reads as TGTGCCAGCAGTGGTGGGCGGGTTCATGAGCAGTACTTC. Amino acid sequence: CASSGGRVHEQYF.

Details on this clone: This specimen includes other DNA sequences encoding the same CDR3. The gene calls are TRBV7-3 and TRBJ1-1; 8 bases align to TRBD1. The trim removed 3 bases at V and 0 bases at J, leaving 3 bases unmatched. There are 15 residues in the CDR3. Germline V gives CDR1 SGHTA, CDR2 FQGTGA. This CDR3 reads CASSFGQGLNTEAFF. Written as DNA, the CDR3 is TGTGCCAGCAGCTTCGGACAGGGACTGAACACTGAAGCTTTCTTT.

The genes are TRBV15 and TRBJ2-7; no definite D call. CDR1 is LNHNV, CDR2 YYDKDF, per germline (reference sequence). With 3 bases removed from V and 4 bases from J, the gap between germline ends came to 37 bases. The CDR3 is made up of 22 amino acids. CDR3 DNA sequence: TGTGCCACCAGCAGCCAAAGTAAAGAGAGCGATTTTTTGGAGAGTATTCGGTACGAGCAGTACTTC. As protein: CATSSQSKESDFLESIRYEQYF.

This clone was seen more than once but under ten times. This sequence joins TRBV5-5 and TRBJ1-1, with a possible D match to TRBD1 (6 bases). The V gene lost 4 bases and the J gene lost 4 bases, with 11 bases spanning the gap. Germline CDR1 reads SGHKS; CDR2 reads YYEKEE (reference sequence). The CDR3 sequence is 13 residues long. CDR3 nucleotide sequence: TGTGCCAGCAGCCAACAGACAGGCACTGAAGCTTTCTTT. Protein product: CASSQQTGTEAFF.

CDR3 in DNA: TGCAGCGTTGATGTCGGGAGCGGCACTGAAGCTTTCTTT. It codes for CSVDVGSGTEAFF. The rearrangement joins TRBV29-1 to TRBJ1-1, with D unclear. V shed 3 bases and J shed 4 bases, with 12 bases lying between them. Germline values: CDR1 SQVTM, CDR2 ANQGSEA. The CDR3 extends over 13 amino acids.

This sequence joins TRBV5-4 and TRBJ1-2, with D maybe TRBD1 (5 bases). The CDR3 consists of 14 residues. CDR1 and CDR2 from the germline V gene are SGHNT and YYREEE (reference sequence). Trimming stripped 4 bases from V and 0 bases from J, with 10 bases between. The CDR3 nucleotides are TGTGCCAGCAGCCCCTCGACAGCTAACTATGGCTACACCTTC. This encodes CASSPSTANYGYTF.

The chain links TRBV15 to TRBJ1-2, with a possible D match to TRBD1 (5 bases). Germline CDR1 LNHNV, CDR2 YYDKDF (reference sequence). The length of the CDR3 is 16 residues. With 2 bases removed from V and 8 bases from J, the gap between germline ends came to 21 bases. The CDR3 DNA reads TGTGCCACCAGCAGATCCCCCCCATCTGTCGGGGGAGGCTACACCTTC. Its translation is CATSRSPPSVGGGYTF.

This sequence joins TRBV7-8 and TRBJ1-2; D is possibly TRBD1 (6 bases). V was trimmed by 5 bases and J by 3 bases, leaving 13 bases between them. CDR3 size: 14 residues. Germline CDR1 reads SGHVS; CDR2 reads FQNEAQ. This CDR3 reads CASSPARGDYGYTF. Written as DNA, the CDR3 is TGTGCCAGCAGCCCCGCCAGGGGAGACTATGGCTACACCTTC.